This T cell receptor (beta chain) was identified during a study of regulatory T cells in long-lasting Graves disease. The length of the CDR3 is 13 residues. The J segment lost 3 bases and the V segment lost 7 bases, leaving 5 bases of the junction unmatched. The sample's time point: persistent/refractory GD, antithyroid drugs over 5 years with positive TRAb. The authors made the TCR library using RNA they extracted from PBMCs. The TCR beta library used iRepertoire HTBI primers with Arm-PCR amplification of CDR3. TCRdb used MiXCR to reprocess the multiplex PCR reads, holding one entry per CDR3 protein. The sample contains over 250,000 distinct CDR3 sequences, 22% of which appear only once. On this clonotype itself: A much larger clonotype is one base distant, so this may be a read error.

The chain links TRBV12-3 or TRBV12-4 to TRBJ1-1, with 7 nucleotides matching TRBD1. The receptor was isolated from a female donor with Graves disease. Sequencing used peripheral blood mononuclear cells (PBMCs), obtained when the disease was refractory, from a patient treated with antithyroid drugs. The CDR3 bases are TGTGCCAGCACCCAGGGGGTTTACACTGAAGCTTTCTTT. It is translated as CASTQGVYTEAFF.